These 19 T cell receptor beta chains share one sample of origin, sequenced in a study of OX40 agonist ivuxolimab in advanced cancers. Library creation used the immunoSEQ multiplex PCR assay. In TCRdb, the immuneACCESS table is reduced to in-frame sequences with V and J assigned. These tables do not hold every clone; where another copy was compared, an unresolved V gene accounts for under half, and the others remain unexplained. In all, the sample holds some 18,000 clones, and less than 95% of those were seen once. The top ten clonotypes cover roughly 49% of the sample. Sequenced here: CD4+ or CD8+ T cells sorted from blood, sampled in a trial of the OX40 agonist ivuxolimab. These receptors all come from an adult with an advanced solid tumor such as melanoma, head and neck, liver or kidney cancer.

The chain has TRBV2 and TRBJ2-3; D gene unclear. Germline CDR1 is SNHLY and CDR2 is FYNNEI. V was cut by 7 bases and J by 3 bases, with 17 bases left in between. This CDR3 has 15 residues. The CDR3 sequence: CASIPSERLTDTQYF. For the CDR3, the DNA is TGTGCCAGCATACCGAGCGAGAGGTTAACAGATACGCAGTATTTT. The complete variable domain, with remaining parts taken from reference TRBV2 and TRBJ2-3, reads EPEVTQTPSHQVTQMGQEVILRCVPISNHLYFYWYRQILGQKVEFLVSFYNNEISEKSEIFDDQFSVERPDGSNFTLKIRSTKLEDSAMYFCASIPSERLTDTQYFGPGTRLTVL.

The chain joins TRBV27 to TRBJ1-5; 7 positions match TRBD1. In germline, CDR1 is MNHEY, CDR2 SMNVEV (reference sequence). This CDR3 comprises 16 residues. After removal of 2 bases from V and 0 bases from J, the junction contained 4 bases not matched to a gene. CDR3 bases: TGTGCCAGCAGTTTAATAGGGGGCCTTAGCAATCAGCCCCAGCATTTT. This encodes CASSLIGGLSNQPQHF.

V and J are TRBV27 and TRBJ2-1; 7 nucleotides align to TRBD2. Germline CDR1 is MNHEY and CDR2 is SMNVEV (reference sequence). This CDR3 contains 15 residues. J was trimmed by 1 base and V by 8 bases; bases with no gene match: 8. The CDR3 sequence: CASGRFSGSYNEQFF. Written as DNA, the CDR3 is TGTGCCAGCGGCCGTTTTAGCGGGTCCTACAATGAGCAGTTCTTC.

The chain combines TRBV28 with TRBJ2-3; 8 bases fit TRBD2. The CDR3 length is 16 residues. The germline V gene encodes CDR1 MDHEN and CDR2 SYDVKM. The V gene end was trimmed by 5 bases and the J gene end by 2 bases; junction bases not matched to a gene: 9. The CDR3: CASSGRGAGVTDTQYF. Here the CDR3 DNA reads TGTGCCAGCAGTGGGCGGGGAGCGGGAGTCACAGATACGCAGTATTTT.

For the CDR3, the DNA is TGTGCCAGCAGTGACCCTTGGGGTGGCGGCTACACCTTC. Translation gives CASSDPWGGGYTF. The rearrangement uses TRBV9 and TRBJ1-2; no clear D gene. The CDR3 has 13 residues. Germline values: CDR1 SGDLS, CDR2 YYNGEE. Trimming left V 5 bases short and J 8 bases short, with 16 bases between.

The chain joins TRBV19 to TRBJ1-5, with D perhaps matching TRBD1 (5 bases). The CDR3 totals 12 residues. The germline V gene encodes CDR1 LNHDA and CDR2 SQIVND (reference sequence). The germline V and J ends were trimmed by 11 bases and 3 bases, with 11 bases remaining between them. The CDR3 loop is CAVSGPNQPQHF. The CDR3 DNA follows: TGTGCCGTCTCAGGGCCCAATCAGCCCCAGCATTTT. The full variable domain, its missing parts supplied by reference TRBV19 and TRBJ1-5, is DGGITQSPKYLFRKEGQNVTLSCEQNLNHDAMYWYRQDPGQGLRLIYYSQIVNDFQKGDIAEGYSVSREKKESFPLTVTSAQKNPTAFYLCAVSGPNQPQHFGDGTRLSIL.

The chain couples TRBV7-3 to TRBJ2-3; 7 bases line up with TRBD1. This CDR3 is built from 15 residues. Losses at the gene ends were 0 bases for V and 2 bases for J; bases not matched to a gene: 2. Germline CDR1 is SGHTA and CDR2 is FQGTGA. CDR3 sequence reads: CASSLTDRDTDTQYF. The CDR3 DNA is TGTGCCAGCAGCTTAACCGACAGGGACACAGATACGCAGTATTTT.

The chain carries TRBV27 and TRBJ1-1; possible D gene TRBD1, 6 bases. Deletions cut 5 bases from V and 2 bases from J, with 18 bases between. CDR1 and CDR2 from the germline V gene are MNHEY and SMNVEV (reference sequence). This CDR3 is 16 amino acids long. The CDR3 loop reads CASSPDRYNENTEAFF. The DNA for the CDR3 is TGTGCCAGCAGTCCCGACAGGTACAATGAAAACACTGAAGCTTTCTTT.

This clone occurred once. V usage is TRBV5-1 and J usage is TRBJ2-2, with TRBD1 matching over 7 bases. Germline V gene sequence: CDR1 SGHRS, CDR2 YFSETQ. Trimming removed 4 bases from V and 2 bases from J; junction bases left unmatched: 8. The CDR3 runs 16 residues. The CDR3 nucleotides read TGCGCCAGCAGCATCTCCGGGACAGACAACACCGGGGAGCTGTTTTTT. It is translated as CASSISGTDNTGELFF. The variable domain in full, with the rest retrieved from reference TRBV5-1 and TRBJ2-2, is KAGVTQTPRYLIKTRGQQVTLSCSPISGHRSVSWYQQTPGQGLQFLFEYFSETQRNKGNFPGRFSGRQFSNSRSEMNVSTLELGDSALYLCASSISGTDNTGELFFGEGSRLTVL.

The chain carries TRBV4-1 and TRBJ1-5; 7 nucleotides match TRBD1. The J segment lost 2 bases and the V segment lost 2 bases, leaving 6 bases of the junction unmatched. Germline loops: CDR1 MGHRA, CDR2 YSYEKL. CDR3 length: 16 amino acids. CDR3 in amino acids: CASSQHTGDGNQPQHF. CDR3 nucleotides: TGCGCCAGCAGCCAACATACAGGGGATGGCAATCAGCCCCAGCATTTT.

The V call is TRBV5-4, the J call TRBJ2-7, with 8 bases lining up with TRBD2. This CDR3 comprises 15 residues. Germline assignment: CDR1 SGHNT and CDR2 YYREEE (reference sequence). J gave up 4 bases and V 3 bases, and 9 bases lay outside the gene matches. CDR3 sequence: CASSSKRESWYEQYF. The CDR3 DNA is TGTGCCAGCAGCTCTAAGCGGGAGTCTTGGTACGAGCAGTACTTC. The full variable domain, rest sourced from reference TRBV5-4 and TRBJ2-7, is ETGVTQSPTHLIKTRGQQVTLRCSSQSGHNTVSWYQQALGQGPQFIFQYYREEENGRGNFPPRFSGLQFPNYSSELNVNALELDDSALYLCASSSKRESWYEQYFGPGTRLTVT.

The gene calls are TRBV11-2 and TRBJ2-1; 7 bases fit TRBD2. CDR1 is SGHAT, CDR2 FQNNGV, per germline. The CDR3 spans 14 residues. After removal of 5 bases from V and 7 bases from J, the junction contained 8 bases not matched to a gene. CDR3: CASSTSGNRNEQFF. CDR3 sequence (DNA): TGTGCCAGCAGCACCAGCGGGAATAGAAATGAGCAGTTCTTC.

The V and J genes are TRBV2 and TRBJ2-7; 11 bases match TRBD2. This CDR3 comprises 13 residues. Germline assignment: CDR1 SNHLY and CDR2 FYNNEI. J lost 6 bases, V lost 7 bases, and 5 bases had no gene match. The CDR3 protein is CASTLAGEREQYF. The CDR3 region has the DNA TGTGCCAGCACACTAGCGGGAGAACGCGAGCAGTACTTC.

The rearrangement links TRBV7-3 to TRBJ2-1; 7 bases agree with TRBD2. The germline gives CDR1 SGHTA, CDR2 FQGTGA. Trimming at V came to 1 base and at J to 8 bases, leaving 8 bases not matched to a gene. This CDR3 spans 15 amino acids. As DNA, the CDR3 is TGTGCCAGCAGCTTAAGTGGCGGGAGTCGATATGAGCAGTTCTTC. Amino acid sequence: CASSLSGGSRYEQFF.

The rearrangement uses TRBV7-6 and TRBJ1-1, with D unclear. V was shortened by 1 base and J by 1 base, with 4 bases between the two germline ends. This CDR3 region has 13 residues. Germline loops: CDR1 SGHVS, CDR2 FNYEAQ. The CDR3 DNA reads TGTGCCAGCAGCTTAGGTTGGAACACTGAAGCTTTCTTT. Translated, it gives CASSLGWNTEAFF.

V is TRBV5-6 and J is TRBJ2-7, with a tentative D call TRBD1 (5 bases). Germline CDR1 and CDR2: SGHDT and YYEEEE. V was clipped by 0 bases and J by 3 bases, with 7 bases between them. The CDR3 spans 13 residues. The CDR3 DNA follows: TGTGCCAGCAGCTTGGGGGGCAACTACGAGCAGTACTTC. Residues: CASSLGGNYEQYF.

This chain uses TRBV9 with TRBJ2-6, with D possibly being TRBD1 or TRBD2 (6 bases each). CDR3 length: 16 amino acids. Germline values: CDR1 SGDLS, CDR2 YYNGEE. The germline V and J ends were trimmed by 4 bases and 3 bases, with 14 bases remaining between them. The CDR3 coding sequence is TGTGCCAGCAGCCTGACAAGGGGGGTTGGGGCCAACGTCCTGACTTTC. Translating it yields CASSLTRGVGANVLTF.

This clone ranks as medium-sized. The chain links TRBV7-8 to TRBJ2-2; D gene unclear. The germline CDR1 and CDR2 sequences are SGHVS and FQNEAQ. V was shortened by 2 bases and J by 2 bases, with 12 bases between the two germline ends. The CDR3 contains 16 residues. DNA for the CDR3: TGTGCCAGCAGCTTACGAGGCAGATCTAACACCGGGGAGCTGTTTTTT. Translated, it gives CASSLRGRSNTGELFF. The full variable domain, with the rest looked up from reference TRBV7-8 and TRBJ2-2, is GAGVSQSPRYKVAKRGQDVALRCDPISGHVSLFWYQQALGQGPEFLTYFQNEAQLDKSGLPSDRFFAERPEGSVSTLKIQRTQQEDSAVYLCASSLRGRSNTGELFFGEGSRLTVL.

This sequence joins TRBV5-8 and TRBJ1-1, with D unclear. The CDR3 contains 14 residues. V was trimmed by 4 bases and J by 0 bases, leaving 10 bases between them. Germline V gives CDR1 SGHTS, CDR2 YDEGEE. This chain's CDR3 is CASSLRGVNTEAFF. The CDR3 coding sequence is TGTGCCAGCAGCCTTCGCGGGGTGAACACTGAAGCTTTCTTT.